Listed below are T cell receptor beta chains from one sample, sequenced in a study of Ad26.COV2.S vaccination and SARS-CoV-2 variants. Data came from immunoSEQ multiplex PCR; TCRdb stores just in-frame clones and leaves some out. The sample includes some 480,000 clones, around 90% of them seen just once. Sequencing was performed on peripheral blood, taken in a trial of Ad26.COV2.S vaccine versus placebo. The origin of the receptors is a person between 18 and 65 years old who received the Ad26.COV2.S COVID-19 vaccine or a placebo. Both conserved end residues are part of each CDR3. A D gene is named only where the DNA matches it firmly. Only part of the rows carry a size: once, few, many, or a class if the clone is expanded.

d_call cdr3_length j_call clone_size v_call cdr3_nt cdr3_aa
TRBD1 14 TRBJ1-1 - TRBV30 TGTGCCTGGTGGTACGGACAGGTGAACACTGAAGCTTTCTTT CAWWYGQVNTEAFF
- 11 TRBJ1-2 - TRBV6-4 TGTGCCAGCAGTGACTACTATGGCTACACCTTC CASSDYYGYTF
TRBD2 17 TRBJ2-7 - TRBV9 TGTGCCAGCAGCCGTAGCTGGGGGGGGTCCTACTCCTACGAGCAGTACTTC CASSRSWGGSYSYEQYF
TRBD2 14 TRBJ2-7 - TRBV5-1 TGCGCCAGCACCGTTAGCGGGAGTTCGGGAGAGCAGTACTTC CASTVSGSSGEQYF
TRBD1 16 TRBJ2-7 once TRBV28 TGTGCCAGCAGTTCAAACATCAGGGGGCGCGGATCCGAGCAGTACTTC CASSSNIRGRGSEQYF
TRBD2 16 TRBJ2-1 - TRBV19 TGTGCCAGTAGTCCCCCTCCGGCGGGAGCAAACAATGAGCAGTTCTTC CASSPPPAGANNEQFF
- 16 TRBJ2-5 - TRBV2 TGTGCCAGCAGTGAAGCGCTAAGCCAGGCGCAAGAGACCCAGTACTTC CASSEALSQAQETQYF
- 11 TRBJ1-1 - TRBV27 TGTGCCAGCAGTTTAGGCCGAGAAGCTTTCTTT CASSLGREAFF
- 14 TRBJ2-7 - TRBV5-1 TGCGCCAGCAGGATCCCTCCTGACAGTTACGAGCAGTACTTC CASRIPPDSYEQYF
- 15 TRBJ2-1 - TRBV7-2 TGTGCCAGCAGCTTAGCCGGATCAAGGCGTGGTGAGCAGTTCTTC CASSLAGSRRGEQFF
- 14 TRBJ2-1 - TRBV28 TGTGCCAGCAGCCCCACGAGGGCTAATAATGAGCAGTTCTTC CASSPTRANNEQFF
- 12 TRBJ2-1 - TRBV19 TGTGCCAGTAGTATAGATCTGGGTGAGCAGTTCTTC CASSIDLGEQFF
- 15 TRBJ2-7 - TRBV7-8 TGTGCCAGCAGCTTAGGGGGCAGCGTAGCCTACGAGCAGTACTTC CASSLGGSVAYEQYF
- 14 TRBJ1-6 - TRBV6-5 TGTGCCAGCAGCTCATACGTCGGTAATTCACCCCTCCACTTT CASSSYVGNSPLHF
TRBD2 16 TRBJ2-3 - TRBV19 TGTGCCAGTAGTAGGGGACTAGCGGGGCGCACAGATACGCAGTATTTT CASSRGLAGRTDTQYF
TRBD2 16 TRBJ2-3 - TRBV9 TGTGCCAGCAGCGTAGGGGAGGGCCAGGTAATTTTGACGCAGTATTTT CASSVGEGQVILTQYF
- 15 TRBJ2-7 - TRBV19 TGTGCCAGTAGTATATACCAGCGACCCACCTACGAGCAGTACTTC CASSIYQRPTYEQYF
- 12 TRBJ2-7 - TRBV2 TGTGCCAGCCCCCTCTCAGCCTACGAGCAGTACTTC CASPLSAYEQYF
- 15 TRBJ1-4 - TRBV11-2 TGTGCCAGCAGCTTCCTGTCCAGGGGTAATGAAAAACTGTTTTTT CASSFLSRGNEKLFF
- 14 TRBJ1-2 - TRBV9 TGTGCCAGCAGCGGACTCGGGCTAGACTATGGCTACACCTTC CASSGLGLDYGYTF
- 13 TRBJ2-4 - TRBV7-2 TGTGCCAGCAGCTTACAGCTGCTCGGGATTCAGTACTTC CASSLQLLGIQYF
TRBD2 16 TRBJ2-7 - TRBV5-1 TGCGCCAGCAGCCCTCTCCCTAGCGGGGCTTCCTACGAGCAGTACTTC CASSPLPSGASYEQYF
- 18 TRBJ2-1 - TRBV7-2 TGTGCCAGCAGCTTAGCTGGAAGGGGGAGGGCCGAGGTCAATGAGCAGTTCTTC CASSLAGRGRAEVNEQFF
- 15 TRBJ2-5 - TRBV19 TGTGCCAGTAGTATAGCTCTCGGGGGCCAGGAGACCCAGTACTTC CASSIALGGQETQYF
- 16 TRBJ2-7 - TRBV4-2 TGTGCCAGCAGCCAAGAAACCAGCGGTTTCTCCTACGAGCAGTACTTC CASSQETSGFSYEQYF
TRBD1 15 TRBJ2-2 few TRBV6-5 TGTGCCAGCAGTTTTGGACAGGGGGCTTCCACTGAGCTGTTTTTT CASSFGQGASTELFF
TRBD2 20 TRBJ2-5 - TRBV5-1 TGCGCCAGCAGCAGGAACCCCGGGACTAGCGGGAGACCCATCCAAGAGACCCAGTACTTC CASSRNPGTSGRPIQETQYF
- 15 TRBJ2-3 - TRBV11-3 TGTGCCAGCAGCCCAAGAGGGGGGGGGTCAGATACGCAGTATTTT CASSPRGGGSDTQYF
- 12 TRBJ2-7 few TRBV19 TGTGCCAGTAGTCTTGCTGAGCCGGGACAATACTTC CASSLAEPGQYF
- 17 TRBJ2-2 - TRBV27 TGTGCCAGCACCACGATGGGACTAGGGGGCGGGGCCGGGGAGCTGTTTTTT CASTTMGLGGGAGELFF
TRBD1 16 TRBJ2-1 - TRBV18 TGTGCCAGCTCACCCAGGACAGGGGGCCCTTACAATGAGCAGTTCTTC CASSPRTGGPYNEQFF
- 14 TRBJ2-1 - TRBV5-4 TGTGCCAGCAGCCAGGACTACTCCTACAATGAGCAGTTCTTC CASSQDYSYNEQFF